This T cell receptor (beta chain) was profiled in a study of blood T cell repertoires in COVID-19 (dated by TCRdb to the early 2020s). Regarding the complete study: Samples from collaborators originated in the United States, Italy and Spain and spanned both the acute and convalescent phases of COVID-19. The material from the prospective study consisted of cDNA or gDNA derived from T cells, B-cell-depleted T cells, or PBMCs. Deeply sampled blood TCRbeta repertoires from subjects exposed to, actively infected with, or recovered from COVID-19 were included in the dataset. The repertoires were released in a freely available public database meant as a resource for research on the immune response to SARS-CoV-2. Samples came from the ongoing ImmuneRACE study (first 160 participants) plus 1,254 subjects from 6 global collaborators. Nearly every sample came with metadata listing a de-identified subject ID, COVID-19 status, age in years and sex. Where HLA class I and class II types were available, the types were taken from metadata supplied by the sample provider, not from assay-based typing. The research as a whole found: The amount of clinical and demographic metadata varied by source and participant and was provided uncurated.

Participants in the prospective study were enrolled through a virtual design, were aged roughly 18 to 100 years, and lived in roughly 26 United States geographic areas. To assign participants to cohorts, the prospective study relied on clinical history that participants themselves reported in a screening survey and a study questionnaire. Mobile phlebotomists in the prospective study collected whole blood, serum and a nasopharyngeal or oropharyngeal swab from every participant. Additional blood draws and questionnaires over an approximately two-month period could optionally be provided by prospective study participants. Before DNA extraction, prospective study blood samples were shipped either frozen or at room temperature. As concerns this clone: Its target antigen remains unknown. Per-base quality was not reported, and no clone a single base away is much larger than it.

The junction shows trimming of 4 bases on V and 2 bases on J, and the gene matches do not reach 10 bases of it. The germline V gene (reference sequence) specifies SEHNR as CDR1 and FQNEAQ as CDR2. From the cysteine up to the phenylalanine, the CDR3 has a length of 16 residues. CDR3 DNA is the only sequence kept; it has 48 bases, read in frame from the first base. TCRbeta CDR3 regions were amplified from genomic DNA using the immunoSEQ Assay, a bias-controlled multiplex PCR. As for the original processing: Nucleated cell counts per sample were estimated from amplification of reference gene primers within the assay. Sequence reads were collapsed and filtered to measure the absolute abundance of every unique TCRbeta CDR3 rearrangement. For each sample, productive Simpson clonality was calculated as the square root of Simpson's diversity index over productive rearrangements. TCRdb obtained this table from immuneACCESS and retained in-frame rearrangements with V and J assigned. These tables miss some clones; where compared with another copy, unresolved V genes account for less than half of the shortfall, and the remainder is unexplained. V, J and clone size are taken as reported in that table, and D and trimming were inferred from the DNA itself. For this sample there are 250,000 to 350,000 clones; around 91% appear just once. In total, the top ten clones hold over 3.5% of the sample.

Rearrangement joined TRBV7-9 to TRBJ1-1; 7 central bases correspond to TRBD1. The receptor was isolated from a woman aged 18-29 years with acute COVID-19. Input material: PBMCs or T cells enriched from blood (not recorded which). The nucleotide sequence reads TGTGCCAGCAGCTCCGACAGGGCCCCCTCTAACACTGAAGCTTTCTTT. Translated, this is CASSSDRAPSNTEAFF.